Following are 29 T cell receptor beta chains from one sample sequenced in a study of Graves' ophthalmopathy and Graves' hyperthyroidism. Investigators amplified TCR beta CDR3 regions from RNA transcripts. HTBI primers were employed in first-round RT-PCR, then a second-round multiplex PCR followed. TCRdb re-called the multiplex PCR reads through MiXCR, storing one row per CDR3 protein. Of roughly 700,000 distinct CDR3 sequences in the sample, roughly 41% were seen once. Sequenced input: peripheral blood. The source is an adult man with Graves' ophthalmopathy.

This clonotype was detected ten times or more. This chain uses TRBV7-2 with TRBJ2-7; D is ambiguous. With 1 base removed from V and 2 bases from J, the gap between germline ends came to 9 bases. Germline-derived CDR1 and CDR2 are SGHTA and FQGNSA. This CDR3 comprises 14 residues. The CDR3 DNA sequence: TGTGCCAGCAGCTTAGTTGGCGGCCCCTACGAGCAGTACTTC. As protein: CASSLVGGPYEQYF.

This clonotype was picked up many times. The chain uses TRBV25-1 and TRBJ2-2; 9 bases are a match to TRBD1. CDR3 length: 16 residues. V lost 3 bases, J lost 2 bases, and 4 bases stayed unmatched. Germline CDR1 MGHDK, CDR2 SYGVNS. This chain's CDR3 is CASSDPGQGNTGELFF. Written as DNA, the CDR3 is TGTGCCAGCAGTGACCCGGGACAGGGCAACACCGGGGAGCTGTTTTTT. The full variable domain, with the rest looked up from reference TRBV25-1 and TRBJ2-2, is EADIYQTPRYLVIGTGKKITLECSQTMGHDKMYWYQQDPGMELHLIHYSYGVNSTEKGDLSSESTVSRIRTEHFPLTLESARPSHTSQYLCASSDPGQGNTGELFFGEGSRLTVL.

The genes are TRBV10-1 and TRBJ2-7; D is perhaps TRBD2 (7 bases). Trimming pared 4 bases from V and 2 bases from J, leaving 9 bases between. Per the germline V gene, CDR1 is WNHNN and CDR2 is SYGVQD (reference sequence). CDR3 size: 13 residues. CDR3 residues: CASSGGGTYEQYF. DNA of the CDR3: TGCGCCAGCAGTGGCGGGGGCACCTACGAGCAGTACTTC.

Note on this clonotype: This could be a read error, since a much larger clone is one nucleotide away. CDR3 residues: CASSLAGLRDEQYF. CDR3 sequence (DNA): TGTGCCAGCAGCCTAGCGGGACTGAGGGACGAGCAGTACTTC. The chain joins TRBV7-9 to TRBJ2-7, with 9 bases fitting TRBD2. CDR3 length: 14 amino acids. Germline V gene lookup returns CDR1 SEHNR and CDR2 FQNEAQ (reference sequence).

The rearrangement joins TRBV20-1 to TRBJ1-4; weak D call: TRBD1 (6 bases). CDR1 DFQATT and CDR2 SNEGSKA come from the germline V gene (reference sequence). This CDR3 is built from 13 residues. V was pared by 5 bases and J by 2 bases, with 9 bases between. In DNA form, the CDR3 reads TGCAGTGCTCAGGGGACGACTAATGAAAAACTGTTTTTT. It translates to CSAQGTTNEKLFF.

This sequence joins TRBV6-1 and TRBJ1-5; D gene uncertain. V lost 7 bases and J lost 6, with 16 bases in between. CDR1 MNHNS and CDR2 SASEGT come from the germline V gene. The length of the CDR3 is 14 residues. The CDR3 loop is CASTYTDSGQPQHF. The CDR3 DNA reads as TGTGCCAGCACGTATACGGATAGCGGTCAGCCCCAGCATTTT.

V gene TRBV11-2 combines with J gene TRBJ2-7; D is uncertain. The germline V gene encodes CDR1 SGHAT and CDR2 FQNNGV. The CDR3 runs to 17 residues. Trimming took off 5 bases at V and 7 bases at J, with 27 bases between the two ends. CDR3 nucleotides: TGTGCCAGCAGCCCCCGCAGGAGTCAAAGCTCCTACAATGAGCAGTACTTC. Encoded protein: CASSPRRSQSSYNEQYF.

This clonotype came up once. The gene calls are TRBV11-1 and TRBJ2-7; weak D call: TRBD1 (6 bases). The CDR3 has 15 amino acids. The V gene's germline CDR1 is SGHAT and CDR2 FQDESV (reference sequence). V lost 11 bases and J lost 0, with 20 bases in between. CDR3 coding DNA: TGTGCCTGGAGTGTACACAGGGCCCTCTCCTACGAGCAGTACTTC. Its translation is CAWSVHRALSYEQYF.

This clonotype was seen repeatedly, ten times or more. The genes are TRBV13 and TRBJ1-1; D is possibly TRBD1 (6 bases). This CDR3 region has 12 residues. Germline V gene data show CDR1 as PRHDT and CDR2 as FYEKMQ (reference sequence). V gave up 5 bases and J gave up 7 bases, with 11 bases separating them. The CDR3 nucleotides read TGTGCCAGCAGCCCTCGGACAGTTGAAGCTTTCTTT. Translating gives CASSPRTVEAFF.

On this clonotype itself: With a much larger clone just one base away, this may be a read error. The V call is TRBV24-1, the J call TRBJ2-7, with D unresolved. Germline CDR1 is KGHDR and CDR2 is SFDVKD. The CDR3 has 14 amino acids. Between the trimmed V and J ends, which lost 4 bases and 2 bases, there was a span of 11 bases. The CDR3 region has the DNA TGTGCCACCAGTGACTCCTCCAGTCCCTACGAGCAGTACTTC. It translates to CATSDSSSPYEQYF.

This clonotype was seen only a few times. The V call is TRBV10-3, the J call TRBJ1-1; D remains unclear. This CDR3 spans 14 amino acids. The ends were cut back, 10 bases at V and 0 bases at J, with 15 bases in the middle. Germline lookup yields CDR1 ENHRY and CDR2 SYGVKD. The CDR3 loop reads CASISGAMNTEAFF. The CDR3 nucleotides read TGTGCCAGCATTTCAGGCGCTATGAACACTGAAGCTTTCTTT.

This clonotype was picked up many times. The rearrangement joins TRBV10-3 to TRBJ1-5; 9 nucleotides agree with TRBD1. The CDR3 extends over 14 amino acids. V trimming: 0 bases; J trimming: 9 bases; junction bases outside the gene matches: 3. Germline V gene data show CDR1 as ENHRY and CDR2 as SYGVKD. In DNA form, the CDR3 reads TGTGCCATCAGTGAGTCGGGACAGGGAAGGCCCCAGCATTTT. This translates into CAISESGQGRPQHF.

The gene calls are TRBV7-2 and TRBJ1-4; D gene unclear. Trimming shortened V by 9 bases and J by 4 bases, and 9 bases separated the two germline ends. Germline V gene sequence: CDR1 SGHTA, CDR2 FQGNSA. The length of the CDR3 is 12 residues. The CDR3 DNA is TGTGCCAGTCGAGGCGGTAATGAAAAACTGTTTTTT. Protein: CASRGGNEKLFF.

Many counts were recorded for this clonotype. J is TRBJ1-1 and V is TRBV6-5; 7 bases are a match to TRBD1. Unmatched junction bases numbered 7, after V lost 9 bases and J lost 0 bases. CDR1 and CDR2 (germline): MNHEY, SVGAGI. CDR3 size: 14 residues. The CDR3 sequence is CASYLGQLNTEAFF. The DNA of the CDR3 is TGTGCCAGTTATTTGGGACAGTTGAACACTGAAGCTTTCTTT.

The V call is TRBV29-1, the J call TRBJ1-2; TRBD1 might be the D (5 bases). The germline gives CDR1 SQVTM, CDR2 ANQGSEA. CDR3 length: 13 amino acids. V shed 6 bases and J shed 4 bases, with 15 bases lying between them. The CDR3 loop is CSVKGDGGYGYTF. CDR3 coding DNA: TGCAGCGTCAAGGGAGACGGGGGCTATGGCTACACCTTC.

This clonotype was picked up many times. This sequence joins TRBV15 and TRBJ2-7; D is perhaps TRBD2 (5 bases). This CDR3 spans 14 amino acids. Germline assignment: CDR1 LNHNV and CDR2 YYDKDF (reference sequence). The V and J ends lost 1 base and 7 bases respectively, with 14 bases between them. DNA for the CDR3: TGTGCCACCAGCAGAGCTCGGGGAGTTGTGGAGCAGTACTTC. Its protein product is CATSRARGVVEQYF. The variable domain in full, with the rest retrieved from reference TRBV15 and TRBJ2-7, is DAMVIQNPRYQVTQFGKPVTLSCSQTLNHNVMYWYQQKSSQAPKLLFHYYDKDFNNEADTPDNFQSRRPNTSFCFLDIRSPGLGDTAMYLCATSRARGVVEQYFGPGTRLTVT.

Regarding this clonotype: One junction end does not reproduce the germline sequence, and a read error may be involved. CDR3 bases: TGCGCCAGCAAGGTGGGTGTTTCGGACGAGCAGTACTTC. Its translation: CASKVGVSDEQYF. The rearrangement joins TRBV7-9 to TRBJ2-7, with D hard to call. The germline CDR1 and CDR2 sequences are SEHNR and FQNEAQ (reference sequence). This CDR3 region has 13 residues.

The rearrangement uses TRBV20-1 and TRBJ1-2; tentatively, D is TRBD1 (6 bases). In germline, CDR1 is DFQATT, CDR2 SNEGSKA (reference sequence). V lost 2 bases and J lost 9, with 25 bases in between. The CDR3 runs to 16 residues. DNA of the CDR3: TGCAGTGCTAGAACCCGCGCGACCGACAGGTTTTGGAGCTACACCTTC. It is translated as CSARTRATDRFWSYTF.

This clonotype was observed a few times. The V call is TRBV7-9, the J call TRBJ2-7; 11 bases agree with TRBD1. The length of the CDR3 is 18 residues. Losses at the gene ends were 5 bases for V and 3 bases for J; bases not matched to a gene: 15. Germline CDR1 and CDR2: SEHNR and FQNEAQ (reference sequence). The CDR3 is CASSLGGTGGPTSYEQYF. CDR3 bases: TGTGCCAGCAGCCTAGGGGGGACAGGGGGACCCACGAGCTACGAGCAGTACTTC. Complete variable domain (other parts from reference TRBV7-9 and TRBJ2-7): DTGVSQNPRHKITKRGQNVTFRCDPISEHNRLYWYRQTLGQGPEFLTYFQNEAQLEKSRLLSDRFSAERPKGSFSTLEIQRTEQGDSAMYLCASSLGGTGGPTSYEQYFGPGTRLTVT.

The rearrangement links TRBV10-3 to TRBJ2-7; 7 positions match TRBD2. Germline-derived CDR1 and CDR2 are ENHRY and SYGVKD. The junction had 12 bases not matched to a gene; V was cut back by 11 bases and J by 2 bases. There are 14 residues in the CDR3. CDR3 nucleotides: TGTGCCCCCGGGTGGACGGGAGGTCCCTACGAGCAGTACTTC. This codes for CAPGWTGGPYEQYF.

This clonotype was counted a few times. One end of the junction is discordant with germline, which a read error may explain. The CDR3 loop reads CASSFLQGNQPQHF. CDR3 in DNA: TGTGCCAGCAGTTTTCTGCAGGGGAATCAGCCCCAGCATTTT. This chain uses TRBV24-1 with TRBJ1-5; D possibly corresponds to TRBD1 (6 bases). This CDR3 is built from 14 residues. The V gene's germline CDR1 is KGHDR and CDR2 SFDVKD.

A remark on this clonotype: Relative to the germline gene, one junction end is altered; a read error may explain this. V gene TRBV10-3 combines with J gene TRBJ2-7; D may match TRBD1 or TRBD2 (5 bases each). The CDR3 has 14 amino acids. Germline CDR1 and CDR2: ENHRY and SYGVKD. In DNA form, the CDR3 reads TGTGCCAGCAGTAGAGGGGACCGAGCCTACGAGCAGTACTTC. It is translated as CASSRGDRAYEQYF.

Many counts were recorded for this clonotype. V and J are TRBV7-2 and TRBJ2-7; perhaps TRBD1 as D (6 bases). The CDR3 totals 15 residues. Germline CDR1 and CDR2: SGHTA and FQGNSA. Trimming left V 1 base short and J 2 bases short, with 12 bases between. The CDR3 here is CASSLVSQGPYEQYF. DNA for the CDR3: TGTGCCAGCAGCTTAGTGAGCCAGGGGCCCTACGAGCAGTACTTC.

On this clonotype: A much larger clone sits a single nucleotide away, making a read error possible. V gene TRBV9 combines with J gene TRBJ2-5, with D tentatively TRBD2 (6 bases). CDR1 is SGDLS, CDR2 YYNGEE, per germline. The CDR3 runs to 17 residues. This CDR3 reads CTSSPGAMAGDRTTQYF. The CDR3 DNA reads TGTACCAGCAGCCCGGGAGCTATGGCAGGTGACCGGACGACCCAGTACTTC.

This clonotype was detected once. A much bigger clone sits one base away, suggesting this may be a read error. The chain is built from TRBV7-9 and TRBJ2-2, with D maybe TRBD2 (5 bases). Germline lookup yields CDR1 SEHNR and CDR2 FQNEAQ (reference sequence). The CDR3 is 13 amino acids. DNA of the CDR3: TGTGCCAGCAGCTTAGCGCTCACCGGGGAGCTGTCTTTT. Its translation: CASSLALTGELSF.

This clonotype appeared many times. The chain is built from TRBV7-9 and TRBJ2-2, with D possibly matching TRBD2 (6 bases). Germline lookup yields CDR1 SEHNR and CDR2 FQNEAQ (reference sequence). Trimming shortened V by 2 bases and J by 5 bases, and 12 bases separated the two germline ends. The CDR3 runs to 15 residues. CDR3 region: CASSLSGGVTGELFF. CDR3 nucleotides: TGTGCCAGCAGCTTAAGCGGCGGGGTGACCGGGGAGCTGTTTTTT.

The V call is TRBV12-3 or TRBV12-4, the J call TRBJ1-5; weak D call: TRBD1 (6 bases). V lost 5 bases, J lost 5 bases, and 10 bases lay in between. CDR3 length equals 13 residues. CDR3 DNA: TGTGCCAGCAGTGGACAGCCTGATCAGCCCCAGCATTTT. Translating gives CASSGQPDQPQHF.

The CDR3 protein is CASSPTGTGIGYEQYF. CDR3 nucleotide sequence: TGTGCCAGTAGTCCCACCGGGACAGGGATCGGGTACGAGCAGTACTTC. This sequence joins TRBV19 and TRBJ2-7; TRBD1 matches 9 bases. CDR3 size: 16 residues. Germline V gives CDR1 LNHDA, CDR2 SQIVND (reference sequence). Trimming took 5 bases from V and 4 from J; bases not matched to a gene: 12.

This clonotype was seen at least ten times. The chain is built from TRBV25-1 and TRBJ2-2, with D tentatively TRBD2 (6 bases). The CDR3 is made up of 12 amino acids. Germline V lookup: CDR1 MGHDK, CDR2 SYGVNS. The V and J ends lost 9 bases and 7 bases respectively, with 12 bases between them. The CDR3 spells CASSGDGGELFF. Written as DNA, the CDR3 is TGTGCCAGTAGCGGAGATGGCGGGGAGCTGTTTTTT.